This TCR beta chain was sequenced for a study of blood T cell repertoires in COVID-19. This CDR3 has 14 residues. Germline V CDR1 and CDR2: DFQATT, SNEGSKA (reference sequence). V was clipped by 3 bases and J by 2 bases, with 11 bases between them. As processed by the authors: The assay estimated nucleated cells by amplifying reference gene primers. Assay used: immunoSEQ multiplex PCR; TCRdb lists only in-frame clones, some missing. That table is the source of V, J and clone size, and D and trimming were worked out from the DNA. The sample shows roughly 190,000 clones, approximately 91% of them seen only once. Grouping used clinical history reported by participants in a survey and questionnaire.

V usage is TRBV20-1 and J usage is TRBJ2-1; no clear D. The source material was PBMCs or T cells enriched from blood (not recorded which). The TCR originated in a woman aged 18-29 years who had recovered from COVID-19. The CDR3 nucleotides read TGCAGTGCTAGTTCTGGTAGTCCCTACAATGAGCAGTTCTTC. Encoded protein: CSASSGSPYNEQFF.